This T cell receptor beta chain was captured by sequencing in a study of T cells in Graves' hyperthyroidism and ophthalmopathy. General observations from the study: Appearing also in blood were most of the thyroid clonotypes expanded above 0.001. Before onset, by a median of about six months, the model predicted ophthalmopathy. Stable hyperthyroidism and ophthalmopathy were separated using 13 V-J signatures.

This CDR3 has 15 residues. Germline V gives CDR1 KGHDR, CDR2 SFDVKD. V was pared by 1 base and J by 2 bases, with 1 base of the junction left unmatched. Graves' hyperthyroidism was deemed stable absent ophthalmopathy progression within 18 months. This clonotype appeared many times. The antigen remains undetermined. Amplified TCR beta CDR3 regions came from RNA transcripts. Carried out on the TCR CDR3, a first-round RT-PCR used the HTBI primer set. Via MiXCR, TCRdb re-called the multiplex PCR reads, giving one row per CDR3 protein. Of a few hundred thousand distinct CDR3 sequences listed, approximately 44% are singletons.

This chain connects TRBV24-1 to TRBJ2-5, with TRBD1 matching over 9 bases. Sequencing input: peripheral blood or thyroid tissue (not recorded which). The sequence was collected from a woman aged 18-29 years with Graves' hyperthyroidism. The CDR3 DNA sequence: TGTGCCACCAGTGATTTTGACAGGGGGCAAGAGACCCAGTACTTC. Its protein is CATSDFDRGQETQYF.